The present T cell receptor (beta chain) was sequenced within a study of cytotoxic CD8 clonotypes in ibrutinib-treated CLL. Study as a whole: Samples had a mean of roughly 280,000 productive templates and roughly 90,000 productive rearrangements. Whole-study findings and limits: Under therapy, public clonotypes either contracted or stayed stable, and they were uncommon. The study found baseline clonality above age-matched healthy donors, tracking circulating CD8+ T-cell counts.

The protocol was immunoSEQ multiplex PCR, while the TCRdb copy is restricted to in-frame clones and leaves out a portion. The repertoire holds fewer than 400,000 clones, 67% seen once, with roughly 6.8% in the top ten. Germline V gives CDR1 MGHRA, CDR2 YSYEKL. The CDR3 is 16 amino acids. V trimming: 3 bases; J trimming: 0 bases; junction bases outside the gene matches: 6. Regarding this clone: What it recognizes is unknown.

Source: PBMCs, taken after 36 months of ibrutinib treatment. The V call is TRBV4-1, the J call TRBJ2-3, with 7 positions matching TRBD1. The TCR originated in a human donor with chronic lymphocytic leukemia. The CDR3 nucleotides are TGCGCCAGCAGCCACCCGGGACAGACCAGCACAGATACGCAGTATTTT. Translating it yields CASSHPGQTSTDTQYF.